The clone carrying this T cell receptor (beta chain) was seen many times. Antigen unknown. The germline gives CDR1 KGHSH, CDR2 LQKENI. The CDR3 has 13 residues. V lost 3 bases and J lost 9, with 12 bases in between. In the library, individual cDNA molecules carried attached unique molecular identifiers. TCRdb reprocessed the 5' RACE reads via MiXCR and lists one record per CDR3 protein. In the table there are some 29,000 distinct CDR3 sequences, approximately 4.8% of which are singletons. The data were taken from a study of early T cells in non-severe SARS-CoV-2 infection. Turning to the study itself: Sequencing of unsorted whole blood was done on bulk RNA, leaving chains unpaired.

Study outcomes and limitations: Sequences matched to VDJdb favored anti-spike CD8 responses, while private and CD4 specificities were missed.

The receptor was derived from an adult who was a healthcare worker with PCR-confirmed SARS-CoV-2 infection or an uninfected control (not recorded which). What was sequenced was whole blood. V usage is TRBV18 and J usage is TRBJ2-1; D could derive from TRBD1 or TRBD2 (7 bases each). Here the CDR3 DNA reads TGTGCCAGCTCACCCCAGGGGGGGAGTGAGCAGTTCTTC. It is translated as CASSPQGGSEQFF.